This T cell receptor beta chain was observed in a study of memory CD4+ T cells and cytomegalovirus serostatus. This clone has more than one count but fewer than ten. The CDR3 is 12 amino acids. V lost 8 bases and J lost 10, with 15 bases in between. Germline CDR1 reads SNHLY; CDR2 reads FYNNEI. Single viable CD3+CD4+CD8-CD45RO+ cells were sorted as the memory CD4+ T cells. Donors' CMV status reflects serum IgG against pp150, pp28, p38, p52. Clones were read by immunoSEQ multiplex PCR, and TCRdb kept only the in-frame ones, dropping some. The sample consists of over 35,000 clones, around 79% of them appearing once.

The source of this sequence is an adult in good health and CMV-seronegative. Source material: memory CD4+ T cells from blood. The chain has TRBV2 and TRBJ1-5, with a weak D call TRBD1 (5 bases). This CDR3 is CASQGASGPQHF. The CDR3 bases are TGTGCCAGCCAGGGAGCTAGCGGACCCCAGCATTTT. The variable domain in full, completed from reference TRBV2 and TRBJ1-5, reads EPEVTQTPSHQVTQMGQEVILRCVPISNHLYFYWYRQILGQKVEFLVSFYNNEISEKSEIFDDQFSVERPDGSNFTLKIRSTKLEDSAMYFCASQGASGPQHFGDGTRLSIL.